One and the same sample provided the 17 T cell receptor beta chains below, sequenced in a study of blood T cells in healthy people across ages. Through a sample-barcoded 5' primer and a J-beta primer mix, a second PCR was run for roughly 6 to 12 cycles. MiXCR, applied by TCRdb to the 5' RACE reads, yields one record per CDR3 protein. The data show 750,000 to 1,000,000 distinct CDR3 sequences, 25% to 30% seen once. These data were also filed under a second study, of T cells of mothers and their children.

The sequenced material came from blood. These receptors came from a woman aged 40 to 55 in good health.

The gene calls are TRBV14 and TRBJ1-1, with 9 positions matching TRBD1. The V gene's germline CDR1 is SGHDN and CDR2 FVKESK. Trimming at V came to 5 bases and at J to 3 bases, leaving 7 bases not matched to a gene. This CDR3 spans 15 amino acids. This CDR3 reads CASSWTGVAHTEAFF. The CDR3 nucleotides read TGTGCCAGCAGCTGGACAGGGGTTGCTCACACTGAAGCTTTCTTT.

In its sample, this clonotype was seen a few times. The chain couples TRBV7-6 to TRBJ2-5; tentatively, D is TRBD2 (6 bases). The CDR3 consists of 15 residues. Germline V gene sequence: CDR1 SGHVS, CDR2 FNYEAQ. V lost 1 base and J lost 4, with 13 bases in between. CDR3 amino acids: CASSLERSGGETQYF. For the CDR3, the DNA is TGTGCCAGCAGCTTAGAACGTTCCGGGGGAGAGACCCAGTACTTC.

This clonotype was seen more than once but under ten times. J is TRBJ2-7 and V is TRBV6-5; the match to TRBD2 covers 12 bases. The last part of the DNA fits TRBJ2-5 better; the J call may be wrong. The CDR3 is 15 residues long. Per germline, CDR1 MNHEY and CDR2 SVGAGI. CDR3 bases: TGTGCCAGCAGTACCGGACTAGCGGGGCAAGAGACCCAGTACTTC. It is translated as CASSTGLAGQETQYF.

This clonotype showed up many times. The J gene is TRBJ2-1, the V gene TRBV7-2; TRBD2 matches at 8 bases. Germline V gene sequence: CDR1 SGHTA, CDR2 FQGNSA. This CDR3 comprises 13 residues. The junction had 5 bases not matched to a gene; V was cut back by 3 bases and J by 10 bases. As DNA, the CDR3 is TGTGCCAGCAGCTTGGGTCCTAGCGGGGAGCAGTTCTTC. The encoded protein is CASSLGPSGEQFF.

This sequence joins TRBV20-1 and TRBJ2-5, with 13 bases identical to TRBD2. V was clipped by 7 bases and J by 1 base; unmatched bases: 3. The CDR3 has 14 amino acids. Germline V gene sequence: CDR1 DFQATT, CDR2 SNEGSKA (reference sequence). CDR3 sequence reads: CSVGTSGAQETQYF. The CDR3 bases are TGCAGTGTTGGGACTAGCGGGGCCCAAGAGACCCAGTACTTC.

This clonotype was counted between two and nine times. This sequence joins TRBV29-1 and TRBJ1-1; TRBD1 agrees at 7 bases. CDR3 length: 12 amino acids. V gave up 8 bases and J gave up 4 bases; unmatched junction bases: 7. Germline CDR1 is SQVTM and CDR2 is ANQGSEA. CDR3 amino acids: CSSRTGGTEAFF. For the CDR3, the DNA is TGCAGCTCACGGACAGGAGGCACTGAAGCTTTCTTT.

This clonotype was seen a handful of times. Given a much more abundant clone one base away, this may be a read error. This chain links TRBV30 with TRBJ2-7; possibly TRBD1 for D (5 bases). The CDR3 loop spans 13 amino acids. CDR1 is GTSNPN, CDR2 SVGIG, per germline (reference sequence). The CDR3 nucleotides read TGTGCCTGGAGTGCTGGACAAGTCTACGGGCAGTACTTC. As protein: CAWSAGQVYGQYF.

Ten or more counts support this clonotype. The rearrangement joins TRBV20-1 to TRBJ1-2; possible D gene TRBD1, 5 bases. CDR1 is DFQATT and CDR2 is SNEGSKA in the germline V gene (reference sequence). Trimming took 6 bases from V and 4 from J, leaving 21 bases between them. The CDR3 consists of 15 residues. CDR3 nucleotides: TGCAGTGCCCGGCCTTGGACAACAGTGATCTATGGCTACACCTTC. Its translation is CSARPWTTVIYGYTF.

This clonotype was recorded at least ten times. The CDR3 sequence is CSARVERPSGANVLTF. The CDR3 DNA reads as TGCAGTGCTAGAGTGGAGCGGCCCTCTGGGGCCAACGTCCTGACTTTC. The rearrangement joins TRBV20-1 to TRBJ2-6; tentatively, D is TRBD2 (5 bases). The CDR3 totals 16 residues. Germline V CDR1 and CDR2: DFQATT, SNEGSKA (reference sequence). The ends were cut back, 1 base at V and 0 bases at J, with 10 bases in the middle.

Written as DNA, the CDR3 is TGTGCCAGCAGCCCCGGGACTAGCGGGAGTATAAATGAGCAGTTCTTC. Its translation: CASSPGTSGSINEQFF. The chain recombines TRBV3-1 with TRBJ2-1, with 14 bases fitting TRBD2. CDR1 LGHDT and CDR2 YNNKEL come from the germline V gene (reference sequence). V lost 4 bases, J lost 7 bases, and 6 bases stayed unmatched. The CDR3 sequence is 16 residues long.

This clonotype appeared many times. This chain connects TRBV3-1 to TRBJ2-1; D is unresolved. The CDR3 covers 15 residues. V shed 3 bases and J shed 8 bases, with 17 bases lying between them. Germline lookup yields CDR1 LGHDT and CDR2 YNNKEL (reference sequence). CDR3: CASSHNQLGHDEQFF. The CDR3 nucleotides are TGTGCCAGCAGCCATAACCAGCTAGGTCACGATGAGCAGTTCTTC.

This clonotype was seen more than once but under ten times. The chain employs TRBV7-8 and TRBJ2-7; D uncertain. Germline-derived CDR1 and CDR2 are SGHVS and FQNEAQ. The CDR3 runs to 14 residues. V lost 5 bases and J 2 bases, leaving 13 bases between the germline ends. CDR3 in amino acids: CASSLPGFAYEQYF. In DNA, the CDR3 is TGTGCCAGCAGCCTCCCCGGGTTCGCCTACGAGCAGTACTTC. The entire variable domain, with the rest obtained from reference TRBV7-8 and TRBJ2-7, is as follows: GAGVSQSPRYKVAKRGQDVALRCDPISGHVSLFWYQQALGQGPEFLTYFQNEAQLDKSGLPSDRFFAERPEGSVSTLKIQRTQQEDSAVYLCASSLPGFAYEQYFGPGTRLTVT.

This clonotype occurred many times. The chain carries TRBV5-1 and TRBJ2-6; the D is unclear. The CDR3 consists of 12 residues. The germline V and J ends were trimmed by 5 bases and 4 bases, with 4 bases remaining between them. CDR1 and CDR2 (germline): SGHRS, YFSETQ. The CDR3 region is CASREGANVLTF. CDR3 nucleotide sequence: TGCGCCAGCAGGGAGGGGGCCAACGTCCTGACTTTC.

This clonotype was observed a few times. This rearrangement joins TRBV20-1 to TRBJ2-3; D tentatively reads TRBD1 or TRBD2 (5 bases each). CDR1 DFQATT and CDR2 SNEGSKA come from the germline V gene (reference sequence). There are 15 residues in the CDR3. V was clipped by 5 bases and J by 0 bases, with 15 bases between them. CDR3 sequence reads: CSALTGTISTDTQYF. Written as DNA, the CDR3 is TGCAGTGCTCTTACCGGGACCATAAGCACAGATACGCAGTATTTT.

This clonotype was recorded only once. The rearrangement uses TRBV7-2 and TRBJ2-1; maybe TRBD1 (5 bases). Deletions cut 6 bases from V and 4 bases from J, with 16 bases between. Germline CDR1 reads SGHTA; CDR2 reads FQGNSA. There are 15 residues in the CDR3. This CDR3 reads CASRKSGKAYNEQFF. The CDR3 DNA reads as TGTGCCAGCAGAAAATCAGGGAAGGCTTACAATGAGCAGTTCTTC.

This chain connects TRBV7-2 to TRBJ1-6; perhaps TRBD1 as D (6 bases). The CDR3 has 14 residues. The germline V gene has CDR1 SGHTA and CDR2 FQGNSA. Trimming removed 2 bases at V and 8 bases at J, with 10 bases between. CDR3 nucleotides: TGTGCCAGCAGCTTACTGGGGGCCGATTCACCCCTCCACTTT. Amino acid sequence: CASSLLGADSPLHF.

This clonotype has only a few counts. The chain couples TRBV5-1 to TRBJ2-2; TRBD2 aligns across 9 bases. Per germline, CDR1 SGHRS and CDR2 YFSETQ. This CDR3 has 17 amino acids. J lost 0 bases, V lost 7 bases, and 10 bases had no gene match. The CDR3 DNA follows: TGCGCCAGCGCGGGGGGGAGTCGTCAGGCGAACACCGGGGAGCTGTTTTTT. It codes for CASAGGSRQANTGELFF.